The 9 T cell receptor beta chains below were found in one sample sequenced in a study of early T cells in non-severe SARS-CoV-2 infection. TCRdb re-called the 5' RACE reads with MiXCR, one entry per CDR3 protein. The data contain about 85,000 distinct CDR3 sequences, approximately 15% of them singletons. Input material: whole blood. These receptor sequences come from an adult who was a healthcare worker with PCR-confirmed SARS-CoV-2 infection or an uninfected control (not recorded which).

This clonotype was detected a few times. The chain links TRBV7-2 to TRBJ1-3; maybe TRBD1 (5 bases). V lost 6 bases and J lost 2, with 14 bases in between. Germline V gene lookup returns CDR1 SGHTA and CDR2 FQGNSA. The CDR3 is 15 residues long. The CDR3 DNA reads as TGTGCCAGCAGAACAAACGGGGGGGCTGGAAACACCATATATTTT. This encodes CASRTNGGAGNTIYF.

This clonotype was detected ten times or more. V usage is TRBV19 and J usage is TRBJ2-7; 12 nucleotides line up with TRBD2. Looked up from germline, CDR1 is LNHDA and CDR2 is SQIVND (reference sequence). J gave up 0 bases and V 1 base, and 4 bases lay outside the gene matches. The CDR3 extends over 17 amino acids. The CDR3 nucleotides are TGTGCCAGTAGTATAGTGGCTAGCGGGAGGGCCTCCTACGAGCAGTACTTC. It yields the protein CASSIVASGRASYEQYF.

This clonotype has a count of ten or more. The rearrangement links TRBV2 to TRBJ2-1; D not resolved. V dropped 4 bases and J dropped 4 bases, with 8 bases sitting between them. The CDR3 is made up of 13 amino acids. The germline gives CDR1 SNHLY, CDR2 FYNNEI. In nucleotides, the CDR3 is TGTGCCAGCAGTGGTGGGATTTACAATGAGCAGTTCTTC. This sequence encodes CASSGGIYNEQFF.

The V call is TRBV2, the J call TRBJ1-1, with 7 positions matching TRBD1. Trimming cost V 4 bases and J 0 bases; bases outside gene matches: 2. In germline, CDR1 is SNHLY, CDR2 FYNNEI. This CDR3 is 14 amino acids long. CDR3 bases: TGTGCCAGCAGTGGGAGGGGGCTGAACACTGAAGCTTTCTTT. Translated, it gives CASSGRGLNTEAFF.

This clonotype showed up many times. This chain joins TRBV5-1 and TRBJ2-7; perhaps TRBD2 as D (6 bases). This CDR3 has 14 residues. V shed 3 bases and J shed 4 bases, with 14 bases lying between them. In germline, CDR1 is SGHRS, CDR2 YFSETQ. The CDR3 protein is CASSSRRESYEQYF. CDR3 DNA sequence: TGCGCCAGCAGCTCCCGCCGGGAGTCATACGAGCAGTACTTC.

This clonotype was observed a handful of times. V and J are TRBV10-2 and TRBJ2-3, with 13 bases aligning to TRBD2. Germline assignment: CDR1 WSHSY and CDR2 SAAADI. This CDR3 comprises 20 residues. The ends lost 8 bases at V and 3 bases at J; junction bases unmatched: 20. CDR3 nucleotide sequence: TGCGCCAGCGAACCGGGGGCACTAGCGGGAGGGCCGGGATGGACAGATACGCAGTATTTT. Protein sequence: CASEPGALAGGPGWTDTQYF.

This clonotype was detected a few times. The rearrangement links TRBV5-1 to TRBJ2-2; D is ambiguous. This CDR3 has 16 amino acids. The germline CDR1 and CDR2 sequences are SGHRS and YFSETQ. Trimming cost V 0 bases and J 1 base, with 10 bases left between them. As DNA, the CDR3 is TGCGCCAGCAGCTTGGTATCTAGGCTGAACACCGGGGAGCTGTTTTTT. This translates into CASSLVSRLNTGELFF. The variable domain in full, with the rest retrieved from reference TRBV5-1 and TRBJ2-2, is KAGVTQTPRYLIKTRGQQVTLSCSPISGHRSVSWYQQTPGQGLQFLFEYFSETQRNKGNFPGRFSGRQFSNSRSEMNVSTLELGDSALYLCASSLVSRLNTGELFFGEGSRLTVL.

This clonotype has more than one count but fewer than ten. This sequence joins TRBV10-3 and TRBJ2-7, with TRBD1 identical over 11 bases. The trim removed 10 bases at V and 6 bases at J, leaving 5 bases unmatched. The CDR3 contains 12 residues. Per the germline V gene, CDR1 is ENHRY and CDR2 is SYGVKD. The CDR3 spells CATGTGGSEQYF. In DNA form, the CDR3 reads TGTGCCACTGGGACAGGGGGGTCCGAGCAGTACTTC.

This chain connects TRBV11-2 to TRBJ2-7; D gene unclear. This CDR3 comprises 15 residues. Trimming removed 2 bases at V and 2 bases at J, with 13 bases between. Germline V gives CDR1 SGHAT, CDR2 FQNNGV. CDR3 DNA sequence: TGTGCCAGCAGCTTATTCGGGCCATCCACCTACGAGCAGTACTTC. Protein sequence: CASSLFGPSTYEQYF.